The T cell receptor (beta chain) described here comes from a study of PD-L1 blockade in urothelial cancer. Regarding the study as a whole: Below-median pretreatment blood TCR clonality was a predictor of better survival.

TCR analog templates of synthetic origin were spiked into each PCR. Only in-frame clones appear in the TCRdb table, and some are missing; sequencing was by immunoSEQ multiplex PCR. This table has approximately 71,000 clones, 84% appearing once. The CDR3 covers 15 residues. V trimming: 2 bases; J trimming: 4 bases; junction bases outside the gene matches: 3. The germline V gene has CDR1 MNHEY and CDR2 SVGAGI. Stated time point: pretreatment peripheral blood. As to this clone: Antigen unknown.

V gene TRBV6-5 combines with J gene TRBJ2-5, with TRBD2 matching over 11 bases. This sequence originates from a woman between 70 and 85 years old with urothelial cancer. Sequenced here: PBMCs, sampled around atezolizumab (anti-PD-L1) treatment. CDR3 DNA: TGTGCCAGCAGTTACCGGCTAGCGGGGGGAGAGACCCAGTACTTC. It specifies CASSYRLAGGETQYF.